These 25 T cell receptor beta chains originate from one sample sequenced in a study of blood T cell repertoires in COVID-19. The repertoire was sequenced with immunoSEQ multiplex PCR; TCRdb's copy has only in-frame clones and lacks some. The sample lists tens of thousands of clones; 75% to 85% were seen once. The sample comprised peripheral blood. These receptor sequences come from a woman in her sixties or seventies with acute or convalescent COVID-19.

This clone was observed a handful of times. The gene calls are TRBV24-1 and TRBJ1-2, with 8 bases aligning to TRBD1. The CDR3 has 14 amino acids. CDR1 is KGHDR, CDR2 SFDVKD, per germline. Trimming at V came to 4 bases and at J to 3 bases, leaving 3 bases not matched to a gene. This chain's CDR3 is CATSDRGPHYGYTF. In DNA, the CDR3 is TGTGCCACCAGTGACAGGGGGCCCCACTATGGCTACACCTTC.

The rearrangement joins TRBV6-4 to TRBJ1-1, with D possibly matching TRBD1 (6 bases). CDR3 length: 14 residues. The germline CDR1 and CDR2 sequences are MRHNA and SNTAGT. Deletions cut 4 bases from V and 4 bases from J, with 13 bases between. CDR3 nucleotide sequence: TGTGCCAGCAGTGCCGCGGGGGCCGGCACTGAAGCTTTCTTT. Translation: CASSAAGAGTEAFF.

The CDR3 here is CASSSAGAGAEAFF. The CDR3 DNA is TGTGCCAGCAGCTCTGCAGGGGCGGGCGCTGAAGCTTTCTTT. This chain joins TRBV7-2 and TRBJ1-1; possibly TRBD1 for D (6 bases). The germline V gene encodes CDR1 SGHTA and CDR2 FQGNSA. V lost 4 bases to trimming and J lost 6 bases, with 15 bases between them. The CDR3 contains 14 residues. The complete variable domain, with remaining parts taken from reference TRBV7-2 and TRBJ1-1, reads GAGVSQSPSNKVTEKGKDVELRCDPISGHTALYWYRQSLGQGLEFLIYFQGNSAPDKSGLPSDRFSAERTGGSVSTLTIQRTQQEDSAVYLCASSSAGAGAEAFFGQGTRLTVV.

The chain links TRBV5-8 to TRBJ1-1; tentative D call: TRBD1 (6 bases). The V gene's germline CDR1 is SGHTS and CDR2 YDEGEE. V lost 4 bases, J lost 1 base, and 14 bases lay in between. The CDR3 is 15 residues long. In DNA, the CDR3 is TGTGCCAGCAGCCCCCTAGGACAGAAGAACACTGAAGCTTTCTTT. Translating it yields CASSPLGQKNTEAFF.

The rearrangement uses TRBV4-1 and TRBJ1-1; the D is unclear. Trimming took off 6 bases at V and 6 bases at J, with 17 bases between the two ends. The CDR3 is 14 amino acids. The germline CDR1 and CDR2 sequences are MGHRA and YSYEKL. CDR3 sequence (DNA): TGCGCCAGCAGACTCGAGGAGTTTTACGCTGAAGCTTTCTTT. This gives the protein CASRLEEFYAEAFF.

This clone counts as medium-sized. The V and J genes are TRBV28 and TRBJ1-4; D might be TRBD1 (6 bases). CDR3 size: 18 residues. The V and J ends lost 6 bases and 6 bases respectively, with 26 bases between them. CDR1 and CDR2 (germline): MDHEN, SYDVKM. The CDR3 loop reads CASSTLYTGSKPHEKLFF. The CDR3 region has the DNA TGTGCCAGCAGCACCCTATATACAGGGAGCAAGCCCCATGAAAAACTGTTTTTT.

This clone was recorded only once. The V and J genes are TRBV28 and TRBJ2-3, with TRBD2 matching over 11 bases. With 3 bases clipped from V and 5 bases from J, the junction kept 16 bases outside the gene matches. CDR1 is MDHEN, CDR2 SYDVKM, per germline. The CDR3 totals 19 residues. This CDR3 is CASSFGSSGGKGDEDTQYF. The CDR3 DNA is TGTGCCAGCAGTTTTGGATCTAGCGGGGGGAAAGGAGACGAAGATACGCAGTATTTT.

V gene TRBV7-6 combines with J gene TRBJ2-7; the match to TRBD1 covers 8 bases. Germline V gene data show CDR1 as SGHVS and CDR2 as FNYEAQ. V lost 2 bases, J lost 3 bases, and 12 bases stayed unmatched. The CDR3 is 17 residues long. CDR3 bases: TGTGCCAGCAGCTTATCTCCGACAGGGGCAAATTTCTACGAGCAGTACTTC. Encoded protein: CASSLSPTGANFYEQYF.

This chain joins TRBV18 and TRBJ1-2, with D unclear. V was shortened by 3 bases and J by 4 bases, with 12 bases between the two germline ends. The CDR3 has 14 residues. Germline CDR1 and CDR2: KGHSH and LQKENI. CDR3 bases: TGTGCCAGCTCACCGGCGGCCCAGACCTATGGCTACACCTTC. As protein: CASSPAAQTYGYTF.

The CDR3 loop reads CASSLAVYGYTF. The CDR3 nucleotides are TGTGCCAGCAGTTTAGCTGTATATGGCTACACCTTC. This chain uses TRBV12-3 or TRBV12-4 with TRBJ1-2; D gene ambiguous. With 0 bases removed from V and 5 bases from J, the gap between germline ends came to 4 bases. CDR3 length: 12 amino acids.

The chain has TRBV6-2 or TRBV6-3 and TRBJ2-7, with TRBD2 as a possible D gene (5 bases). Germline V CDR1 and CDR2: MNHEY, SVGEGT. The V and J ends lost 4 bases and 0 bases respectively, with 10 bases between them. CDR3 length: 14 amino acids. Written as DNA, the CDR3 is TGTGCCAGCAGTTCCCCCGCGGGCTCCTACGAGCAGTACTTC. Residues: CASSSPAGSYEQYF.

The chain carries TRBV6-5 and TRBJ2-3; TRBD2 agrees at 10 bases. CDR3 length equals 16 residues. V shed 0 bases, J shed 4 bases, and the junction held 4 bases outside the gene matches. Per germline, CDR1 MNHEY and CDR2 SVGAGI. The CDR3 nucleotides read TGTGCCAGCAGTTACTCGCTAGCGGGGGCATCAGATACGCAGTATTTT. Translating it yields CASSYSLAGASDTQYF.

In its sample, this clone was seen a few times. The CDR3 nucleotides read TGTGCCAGCAGCCAAGAAATACTGACAGGGCCGGTCCATGGCTACACCTTC. Protein product: CASSQEILTGPVHGYTF. This chain connects TRBV3-1 (or the pseudogene TRBV3-2) to TRBJ1-2, with TRBD1 identical over 7 bases. Unmatched junction bases numbered 13, after V lost 0 bases and J lost 6 bases. This CDR3 has 17 amino acids. CDR1 and CDR2 from the germline V gene are LGHDT and YNNKEL (reference sequence).

The chain recombines TRBV5-5 with TRBJ2-3; 10 nucleotides agree with TRBD2. V was pared by 4 bases and J by 2 bases, with 7 bases of the junction left unmatched. The CDR3 is 16 residues long. Germline values: CDR1 SGHKS, CDR2 YYEKEE (reference sequence). DNA of the CDR3: TGTGCCAGCAGCCCTCTAGCGGGGGCCATCACAGATACGCAGTATTTT. Translating gives CASSPLAGAITDTQYF. The full variable domain, in which reference TRBV5-5 and TRBJ2-3 provide the parts outside the CDR3, is DAGVTQSPTHLIKTRGQQVTLRCSPISGHKSVSWYQQVLGQGPQFIFQYYEKEERGRGNFPDRFSARQFPNYSSELNVNALLLGDSALYLCASSPLAGAITDTQYFGPGTRLTVL.

This clone has a handful of counts. The V and J genes are TRBV7-2 and TRBJ2-5; D perhaps matches TRBD2 (6 bases). The germline CDR1 and CDR2 sequences are SGHTA and FQGNSA. This CDR3 has 14 amino acids. Deletions cut 5 bases from V and 5 bases from J, with 15 bases between. The DNA for the CDR3 is TGTGCCAGCAGCCGCGCGGGGCCGAGGGAGACCCAGTACTTC. Its protein product is CASSRAGPRETQYF.

This clone was seen only once. The rearrangement joins TRBV5-6 to TRBJ2-3; 9 positions agree with TRBD2. V shed 10 bases, J shed 4 bases, and the junction held 7 bases outside the gene matches. The CDR3 has 13 residues. The germline CDR1 and CDR2 sequences are SGHDT and YYEEEE. This CDR3 is CARRRGGADTQYF. The CDR3 DNA sequence: TGTGCCCGCCGGCGGGGGGGGGCAGATACGCAGTATTTT.

The chain recombines TRBV11-2 with TRBJ2-7; 12 nucleotides match TRBD1. The V and J ends lost 3 bases and 6 bases, in that order; junction bases with no gene match: 9. Germline V gives CDR1 SGHAT, CDR2 FQNNGV. The CDR3 extends over 16 amino acids. CDR3 amino acids: CASSFSGTGGFGEQYF. For the CDR3, the DNA is TGTGCCAGCAGCTTTTCCGGGACAGGGGGCTTCGGCGAGCAGTACTTC.

V usage is TRBV3-1 (or the pseudogene TRBV3-2) and J usage is TRBJ1-2; no clear D gene. The CDR3 runs 15 residues. CDR1 and CDR2 from the germline V gene are LGHDT and YNNKEL (reference sequence). V was trimmed by 1 base and J by 8 bases, leaving 17 bases between them. CDR3 nucleotide sequence: TGTGCCAGCAGCCAAGGTCCCGACGGAACGGAGGGCTACACCTTC. Translating gives CASSQGPDGTEGYTF.

This clone has only a few counts. This chain uses TRBV18 with TRBJ1-6, with 7 bases fitting TRBD1. Per the germline V gene, CDR1 is KGHSH and CDR2 is LQKENI. V lost 3 bases and J lost 6; bases outside the gene matches: 8. CDR3 length equals 16 residues. The CDR3, as DNA: TGTGCCAGCTCACCCACTCGGACAGGTGGTAATTCACCCCTCCACTTT. Encoded protein: CASSPTRTGGNSPLHF.

CDR3 DNA: TGTGCCAGCAGCCGACTTCCATACAATGAGCAGTTCTTC. It yields the protein CASSRLPYNEQFF. V gene TRBV7-3 combines with J gene TRBJ2-1; D remains ambiguous. The V and J ends lost 5 bases and 4 bases respectively, with 9 bases between them. The CDR3 totals 13 residues. The V gene's germline CDR1 is SGHTA and CDR2 FQGTGA. Variable domain in full (rest from reference TRBV7-3 and TRBJ2-1): GAGVSQTPSNKVTEKGKYVELRCDPISGHTALYWYRQSLGQGPEFLIYFQGTGAADDSGLPNDRFFAVRPEGSVSTLKIQRTERGDSAVYLCASSRLPYNEQFFGPGTRLTVL.

The chain links TRBV25-1 to TRBJ2-7; 7 nucleotides line up with TRBD2. The length of the CDR3 is 11 residues. Germline assignment: CDR1 MGHDK and CDR2 SYGVNS. V gave up 10 bases and J gave up 7 bases; unmatched junction bases: 7. CDR3 sequence: CATPPGGEQYF. CDR3 DNA: TGTGCCACTCCCCCCGGGGGGGAGCAGTACTTC.

This clone was detected a few times. The chain joins TRBV4-1 to TRBJ1-6, with D perhaps TRBD1 (6 bases). Germline lookup yields CDR1 MGHRA and CDR2 YSYEKL. Trimming removed 0 bases at V and 10 bases at J, with 22 bases between. The CDR3 has 18 amino acids. CDR3 nucleotide sequence: TGCGCCAGCAGCCAAGAGCCACGAGGGACAACGGTAAGCTCACCCCTCCACTTT. This gives the protein CASSQEPRGTTVSSPLHF.

The CDR3 DNA is TGTGCCAGCAGTTTAAACAGGAACTATGGCTACACCTTC. Protein sequence: CASSLNRNYGYTF. The genes are TRBV12-3 or TRBV12-4 and TRBJ1-2; D may be TRBD1 (5 bases). The CDR3 runs to 13 residues. Trimming removed 2 bases at V and 2 bases at J, with 6 bases between.

The chain uses TRBV6-5 and TRBJ2-7, with 10 bases identical to TRBD1. The germline CDR1 and CDR2 sequences are MNHEY and SVGAGI. V lost 6 bases to trimming and J lost 3 bases; unmatched junction nucleotides: 8. The CDR3 is 15 residues long. The CDR3, as DNA: TGTGCCAGCAGAATAATCGGGACAGGGGTCTACGAGCAGTACTTC. The encoded protein is CASRIIGTGVYEQYF.

This clone was recorded only once. V and J are TRBV29-1 and TRBJ1-1; a weak D match, TRBD1 (6 bases). CDR1 is SQVTM and CDR2 is ANQGSEA in the germline V gene. The CDR3 is 13 residues long. Deletions cut 7 bases from V and 3 bases from J, with 15 bases between. The CDR3 nucleotides are TGCAGCGGGAACAGGGTTAGGGACACTGAAGCTTTCTTT. It yields the protein CSGNRVRDTEAFF.